This entry describes one TCR beta chain. The antigen this receptor binds is unknown. One base away there is no much larger clone; base qualities are not given. The CDR3, cysteine through phenylalanine, is 18 amino acids long. The retained sequence is limited to the CDR3, 54 bases, with the frame set at the first base. Sequences MGHRA (CDR1) and YSYEKL (CDR2) are obtained from the germline V gene. V sheds 1 base and J sheds 0 bases, leaving 17 bases between their ends. ICON enrollment began in early 2016, and the last patient was enrolled in 2018. From a subcohort of 76 patients, fresh tumor and matched uninvolved tissue were collected for in-depth immune analyses, including TCR sequencing. DNA for TCR sequencing was isolated from bulk tissue, and no cell sorting was done. The T-cell fraction in tumor and uninvolved lung tissue was obtained from TCR sequencing using the immunoSEQ assay. Per the authors' processing: In the survival analysis, patients were divided into a high T-cell fraction group (upper tertile) and a low T-cell fraction group (lower two tertiles), and the two groups were compared using a log-rank test. A signed-rank test was used to test differences in T-cell fraction between paired tumor and uninvolved lung samples. The table was pulled from immuneACCESS by TCRdb, which kept in-frame rearrangements only. Such tables lose some clones; where checked, under half of the loss comes from unresolved V genes, and the rest has no known cause. D and trimming were read from the DNA, whereas the V and J calls and clone size are those reported in that table. The sample profile shows around 25,000 clones; over 60% of them were found once. The biggest ten clones account for around 6% of the sample.

This entry belongs to a study of tumor-infiltrating lymphocytes in localized non-small cell lung cancer (dated by TCRdb to the early 2020s). Study-level background: The cohort included patients whose samples were collected after neoadjuvant chemotherapy, as well as both smokers and never-smokers and several histologies. Each patient contributed resected tumor tissue and uninvolved lung tissue from the same patient, described as non-adjacent to the tumor. Alongside flow cytometry, multiplex immunofluorescence, RNA-seq, exome sequencing and proteomics, TCR sequencing was applied to the same patients as one of several integrated assays. The overall ICON cohort comprised over 120 surgical patients with localized non-small cell lung cancer whose tumors were resected. A total of roughly 57 patients were included in the paired tumor versus uninvolved lung comparison of immunoSEQ T-cell fraction.

The paper's findings and limits, for the study overall: Because different assays used different pieces of the same tissue, intratumor heterogeneity could not be separated from technical variation. In line with immunofluorescence CD3 counts, TCRbeta sequencing supported higher T cell infiltration in tumors compared with uninvolved lung tissue. Assay coverage differed among patients according to how much tissue was available, so only a subset of the cohort had TCR sequencing. TCR-derived T-cell fraction did not differ between the flow cytometry-defined immunotypes IM1 (good prognosis) and IM2 (poor prognosis). No association of tumor T-cell fraction from TCR sequencing with recurrence-free survival was found (p = 0.61).

In this chain, TRBV4-1 is recombined with TRBJ2-3, and TRBD1 may be the D gene, going by 6 matching bases. This clonotype was sampled from a human donor with non-small cell lung cancer. The material sequenced was lung tumor tissue. Here the CDR3 is given as CASSQVTGTQTSTDTQYF. The nucleotide sequence is TGCGCCAGCAGCCAAGTCACCGGGACACAAACTAGCACAGATACGCAGTATTTT.